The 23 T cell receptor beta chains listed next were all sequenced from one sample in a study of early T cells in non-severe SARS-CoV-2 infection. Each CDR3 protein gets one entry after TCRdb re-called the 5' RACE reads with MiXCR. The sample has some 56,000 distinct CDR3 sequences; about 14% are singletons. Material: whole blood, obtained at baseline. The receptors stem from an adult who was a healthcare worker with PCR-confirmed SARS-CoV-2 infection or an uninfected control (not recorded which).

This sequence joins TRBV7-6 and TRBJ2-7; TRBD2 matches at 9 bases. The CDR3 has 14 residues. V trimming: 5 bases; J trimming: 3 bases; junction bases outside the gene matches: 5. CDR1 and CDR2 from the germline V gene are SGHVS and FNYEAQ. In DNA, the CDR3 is TGTGCCAGCAGCATTAGCGGGGGTGTCTACGAGCAGTACTTC. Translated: CASSISGGVYEQYF.

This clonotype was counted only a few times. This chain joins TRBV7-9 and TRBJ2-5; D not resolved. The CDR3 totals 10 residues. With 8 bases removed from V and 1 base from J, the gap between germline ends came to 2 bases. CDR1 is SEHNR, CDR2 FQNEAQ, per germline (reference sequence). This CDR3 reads CASAQETQYF. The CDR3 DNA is TGTGCCAGCGCCCAAGAGACCCAGTACTTC.

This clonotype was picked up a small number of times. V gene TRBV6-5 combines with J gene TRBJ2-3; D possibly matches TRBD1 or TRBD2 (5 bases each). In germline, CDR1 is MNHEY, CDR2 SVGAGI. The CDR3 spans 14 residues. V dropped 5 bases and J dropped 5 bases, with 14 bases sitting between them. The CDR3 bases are TGTGCCAGCAGTACCGGGACCTCGGGAGATACGCAGTATTTT. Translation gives CASSTGTSGDTQYF.

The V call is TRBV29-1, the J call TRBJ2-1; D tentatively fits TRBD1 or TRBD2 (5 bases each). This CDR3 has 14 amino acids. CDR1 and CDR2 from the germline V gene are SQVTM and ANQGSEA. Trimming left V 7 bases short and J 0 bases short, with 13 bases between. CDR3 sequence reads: CSGRTPSSYNEQFF. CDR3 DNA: TGCAGCGGGAGGACACCCAGCTCCTACAATGAGCAGTTCTTC.

The CDR3: CASSSPRKTNEKLFF. In DNA, the CDR3 is TGTGCCAGCAGTTCGCCACGCAAGACGAATGAAAAACTGTTTTTT. V is TRBV12-3 or TRBV12-4 and J is TRBJ1-4; D remains unclear. The CDR3 totals 15 residues. The V end lost 4 bases, the J end lost 5 bases, and 14 bases lay between the germline ends.

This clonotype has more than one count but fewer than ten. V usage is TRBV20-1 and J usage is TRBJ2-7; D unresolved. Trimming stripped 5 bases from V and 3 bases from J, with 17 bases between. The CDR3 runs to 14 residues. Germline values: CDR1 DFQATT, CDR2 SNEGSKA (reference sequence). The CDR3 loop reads CSASSLRAIYEQYF. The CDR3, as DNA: TGCAGTGCTTCAAGCCTCCGGGCGATCTACGAGCAGTACTTC.

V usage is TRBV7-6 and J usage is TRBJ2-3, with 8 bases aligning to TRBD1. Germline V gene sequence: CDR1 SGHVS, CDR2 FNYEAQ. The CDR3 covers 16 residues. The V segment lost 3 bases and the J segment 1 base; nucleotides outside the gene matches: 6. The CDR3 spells CASSFPGGGGTDTQYF. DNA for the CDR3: TGTGCCAGCAGCTTCCCAGGGGGCGGAGGCACAGATACGCAGTATTTT.

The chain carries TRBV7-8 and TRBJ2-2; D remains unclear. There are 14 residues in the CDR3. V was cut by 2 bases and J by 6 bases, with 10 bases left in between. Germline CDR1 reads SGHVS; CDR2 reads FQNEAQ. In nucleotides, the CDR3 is TGTGCCAGCAGCTTAAACGGACCTTCCGGGGAGCTGTTTTTT. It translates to CASSLNGPSGELFF.

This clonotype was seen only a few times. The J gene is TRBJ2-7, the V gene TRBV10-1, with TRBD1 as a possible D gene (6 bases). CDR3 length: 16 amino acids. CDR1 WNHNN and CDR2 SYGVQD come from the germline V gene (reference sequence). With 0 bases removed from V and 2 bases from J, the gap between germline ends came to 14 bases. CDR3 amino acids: CASSESPTTGTYEQYF. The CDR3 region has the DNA TGCGCCAGCAGTGAGTCCCCCACGACAGGTACCTACGAGCAGTACTTC.

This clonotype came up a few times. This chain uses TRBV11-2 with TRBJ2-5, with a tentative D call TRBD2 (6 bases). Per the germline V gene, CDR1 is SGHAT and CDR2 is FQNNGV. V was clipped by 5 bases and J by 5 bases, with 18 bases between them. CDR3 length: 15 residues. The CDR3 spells CASSPRSARGETQYF. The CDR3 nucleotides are TGTGCCAGCAGCCCCCGTTCGGCCCGGGGGGAGACCCAGTACTTC.

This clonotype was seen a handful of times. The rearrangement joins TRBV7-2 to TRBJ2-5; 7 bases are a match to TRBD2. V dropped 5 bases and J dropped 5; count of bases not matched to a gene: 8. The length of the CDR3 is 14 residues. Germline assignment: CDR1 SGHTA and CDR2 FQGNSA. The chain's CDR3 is CASSQEGGSETQYF. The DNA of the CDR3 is TGTGCCAGCAGCCAGGAGGGAGGGAGCGAGACCCAGTACTTC.

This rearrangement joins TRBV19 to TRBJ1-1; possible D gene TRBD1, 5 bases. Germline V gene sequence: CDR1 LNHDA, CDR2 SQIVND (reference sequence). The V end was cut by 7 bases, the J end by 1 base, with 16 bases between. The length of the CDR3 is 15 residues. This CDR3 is CASTVMGTGNTEAFF. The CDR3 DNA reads TGTGCCAGTACCGTAATGGGGACGGGGAACACTGAAGCTTTCTTT.

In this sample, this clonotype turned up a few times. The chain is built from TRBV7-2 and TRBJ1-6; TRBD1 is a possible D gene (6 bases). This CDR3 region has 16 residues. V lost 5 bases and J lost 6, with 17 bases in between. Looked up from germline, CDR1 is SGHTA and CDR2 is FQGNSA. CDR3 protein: CASSPRTGARNSPLHF. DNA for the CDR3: TGTGCCAGCAGCCCCCGGACGGGGGCGCGTAATTCACCCCTCCACTTT.

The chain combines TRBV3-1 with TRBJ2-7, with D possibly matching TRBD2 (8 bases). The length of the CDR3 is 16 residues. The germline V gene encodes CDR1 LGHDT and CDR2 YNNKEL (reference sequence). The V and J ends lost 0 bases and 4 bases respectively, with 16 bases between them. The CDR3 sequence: CASSQDGGQRGYEQYF. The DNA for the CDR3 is TGTGCCAGCAGCCAAGATGGGGGACAGCGGGGGTACGAGCAGTACTTC.

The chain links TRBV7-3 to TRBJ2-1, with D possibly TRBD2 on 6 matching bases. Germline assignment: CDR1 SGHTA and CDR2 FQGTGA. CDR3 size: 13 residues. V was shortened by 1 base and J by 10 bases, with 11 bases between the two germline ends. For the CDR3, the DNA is TGTGCCAGCAGCTTAAGAGGGAGGAGGGAGCAGTTCTTC. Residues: CASSLRGRREQFF.

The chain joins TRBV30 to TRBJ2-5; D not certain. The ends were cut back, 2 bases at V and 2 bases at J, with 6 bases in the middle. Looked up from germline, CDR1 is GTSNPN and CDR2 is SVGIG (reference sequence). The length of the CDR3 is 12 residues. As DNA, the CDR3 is TGTGCCTGGAGTCCCGGGCAAGAGACCCAGTACTTC. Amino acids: CAWSPGQETQYF. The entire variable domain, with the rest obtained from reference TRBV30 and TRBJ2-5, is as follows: SQTIHQWPATLVQPVGSPLSLECTVEGTSNPNLYWYRQAAGRGLQLLFYSVGIGQISSEVPQNLSASRPQDRQFILSSKKLLLSDSGFYLCAWSPGQETQYFGPGTRLLVL.

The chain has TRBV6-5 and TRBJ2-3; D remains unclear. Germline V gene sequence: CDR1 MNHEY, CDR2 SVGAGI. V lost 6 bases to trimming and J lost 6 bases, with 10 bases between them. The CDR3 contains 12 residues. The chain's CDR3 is CASRASGDTQYF. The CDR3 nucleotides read TGTGCCAGCAGAGCCTCCGGGGATACGCAGTATTTT.

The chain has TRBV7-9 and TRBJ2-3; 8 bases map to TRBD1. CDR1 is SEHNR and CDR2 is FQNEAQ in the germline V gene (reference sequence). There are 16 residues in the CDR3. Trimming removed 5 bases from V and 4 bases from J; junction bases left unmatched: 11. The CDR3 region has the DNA TGTGCCAGCAGCCCCCAGACAGGGGCGGCCCCAGATACGCAGTATTTT. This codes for CASSPQTGAAPDTQYF.

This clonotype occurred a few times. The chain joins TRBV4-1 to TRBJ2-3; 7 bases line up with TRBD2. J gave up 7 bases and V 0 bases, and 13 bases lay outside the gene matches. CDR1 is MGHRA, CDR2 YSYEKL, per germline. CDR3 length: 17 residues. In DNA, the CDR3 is TGCGCCAGCAGCCAAGATTGGAGGACGGGAGGTGTAAATACGCAGTATTTT. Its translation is CASSQDWRTGGVNTQYF.

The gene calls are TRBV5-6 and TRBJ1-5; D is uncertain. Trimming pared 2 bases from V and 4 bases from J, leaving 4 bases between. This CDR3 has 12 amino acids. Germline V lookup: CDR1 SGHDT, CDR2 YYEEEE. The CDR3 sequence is CASSLQNQPQHF. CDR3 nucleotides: TGTGCCAGCAGCTTACAGAATCAGCCCCAGCATTTT.

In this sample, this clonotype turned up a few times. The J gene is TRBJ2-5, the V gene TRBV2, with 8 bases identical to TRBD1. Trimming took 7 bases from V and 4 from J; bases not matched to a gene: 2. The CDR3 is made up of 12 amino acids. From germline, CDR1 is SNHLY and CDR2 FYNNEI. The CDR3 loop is CASTGGLETQYF. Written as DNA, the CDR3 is TGTGCCAGCACAGGGGGCTTAGAGACCCAGTACTTC.

CDR3 coding DNA: TGTGCCAGCAGTAGCGGGAGTAGCGAGCAGTACTTC. It yields the protein CASSSGSSEQYF. V and J are TRBV6-7 and TRBJ2-7, with 8 bases aligning to TRBD2. TRBV6-7 is an ORF, and what it does is uncertain. The J segment lost 6 bases and the V segment lost 5 bases, leaving 3 bases of the junction unmatched. This CDR3 is 12 amino acids long.

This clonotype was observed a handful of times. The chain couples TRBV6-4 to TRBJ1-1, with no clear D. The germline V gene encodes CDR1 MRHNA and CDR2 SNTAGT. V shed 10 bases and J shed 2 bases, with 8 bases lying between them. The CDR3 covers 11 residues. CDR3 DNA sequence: TGTGCCACCCGGGGAAACACTGAAGCTTTCTTT. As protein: CATRGNTEAFF.